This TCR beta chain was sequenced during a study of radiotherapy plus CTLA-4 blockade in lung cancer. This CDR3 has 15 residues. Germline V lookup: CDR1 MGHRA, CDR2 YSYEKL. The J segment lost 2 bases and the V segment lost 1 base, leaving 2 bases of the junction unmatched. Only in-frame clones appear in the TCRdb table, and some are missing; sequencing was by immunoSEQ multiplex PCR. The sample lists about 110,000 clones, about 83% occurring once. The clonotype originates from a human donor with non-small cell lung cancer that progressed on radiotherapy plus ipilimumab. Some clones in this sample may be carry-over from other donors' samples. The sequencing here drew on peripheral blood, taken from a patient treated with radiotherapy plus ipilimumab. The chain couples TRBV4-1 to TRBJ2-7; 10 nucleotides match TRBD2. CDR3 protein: CASSQGLAGAYEQYF. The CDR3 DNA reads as TGCGCCAGCAGCCAAGGGCTAGCGGGGGCCTACGAGCAGTACTTC.